This T cell receptor beta chain was captured in a study of cytomegalovirus exposure and HLA in healthy donors. In germline, CDR1 is MNHEY, CDR2 SMNVEV (reference sequence). The CDR3 is 15 residues long. Trimming at V came to 6 bases and at J to 7 bases, leaving 13 bases not matched to a gene. Regarding this clone: Its antigen remains unknown.

Points from the study as a whole: Some public TCRs appeared in many individuals, while most sequences were rare. In vitro assays verified that a few CMV-associated chains recognized CMV antigens specifically. Cytomegalovirus-associated TCR beta chains were listed, numbering roughly 150.

Sequencing used immunoSEQ multiplex PCR; TCRdb keeps in-frame clones, though not all of them. The data contain 120,000 or so clones, 89% of them singletons. This TCR was sampled from a woman between 18 and 29 years old in good health and CMV-seronegative. V usage is TRBV27 and J usage is TRBJ2-5; 8 bases agree with TRBD2. Input material: PBMCs. The CDR3 region is CASSPTSAESGTQYF. The DNA of the CDR3 is TGTGCCAGCAGCCCGACTAGCGCTGAGTCGGGGACCCAGTACTTC.